These T cell receptor beta chains were read from a single sample in a study of vaccination effects on CD4 cells after COVID-19. Their cognate antigens are unknown. The method was immunoSEQ multiplex PCR; TCRdb's version includes in-frame clones alone and lacks a portion of them. The table has 20,000 to 30,000 clones, roughly 70% seen once. The sample was CD4+ T cells from PBMCs cultured with HCoV-NL63 spike peptides, taken before COVID-19 vaccination. The receptor source for this set is a human donor who received a COVID-19 vaccine. Each CDR3 is given with its conserved first and last residue. A D gene is named only where the DNA matches it firmly. Expanded clones are given a class, and other clones once, few, many or no size at all.

d_gene,abundance,v_gene,j_gene,CDR3nt,CDR3aa
NA,NA,TRBV5-1,TRBJ2-7,TGCGCCAGCAGTCCGTCCGCGACGGCCTCCTACGAGCAGTACTTC,CASSPSATASYEQYF
NA,NA,TRBV12-3/TRBV12-4,TRBJ1-3,TGTGCCAGCAGGCCCTCTGGAAACACCATATATTTT,CASRPSGNTIYF
TRBD2,NA,TRBV3-1/TRBV3-2,TRBJ2-5,TGTGCCAGCAGCCAAGAGGGAGGGGCTCTACCGGACTTC,CASSQEGGALPDF
NA,NA,TRBV9,TRBJ1-1,TGTGCCAGCAGCATCGAAGGACAGCTGAACACTGAAGCTTTCTTT,CASSIEGQLNTEAFF
TRBD2,NA,TRBV9,TRBJ2-5,TGTGCCAGCAGCCTCGGGCTAGCGGGAGGGGGCCAAGAGACCCAGTACTTC,CASSLGLAGGGQETQYF
NA,NA,TRBV29-1,TRBJ2-1,TGCAGCTCGGACTTATATAGCTCCTACAATGAGCAGTTCTTC,CSSDLYSSYNEQFF
TRBD2,NA,TRBV15,TRBJ2-3,TGTGCCACCAGGTGGACTAGGGGTACAGATACGCAGTATTTT,CATRWTRGTDTQYF
NA,NA,TRBV18,TRBJ1-4,TGTGCCAGCTCACCGGCTTTCGATGAAAAACTGTTTTTT,CASSPAFDEKLFF
NA,NA,TRBV4-1,TRBJ1-5,TGCGCCAGCAGCCAAGATCCCACAGGGCGATGGCAGCCCCAGCATTTT,CASSQDPTGRWQPQHF
TRBD1,NA,TRBV5-1,TRBJ1-1,TGCGCCAGCAGCTTACAGGGGAGTGGCATGAACACTGAAGCTTTCTTT,CASSLQGSGMNTEAFF
NA,NA,TRBV5-1,TRBJ2-3,TGCGCCAGCAGCATGGGACATTTTAGCACAGATACGCAGTATTTT,CASSMGHFSTDTQYF
NA,NA,TRBV5-4,TRBJ2-1,TGTGCCAGCAGCTTGGGGTCCCCCCTAGCGAAGGGTGAGCAGTTCTTC,CASSLGSPLAKGEQFF
TRBD2,once,TRBV5-1,TRBJ2-7,TGCGCCAGCAGCCACTCAGCGGGAGGGCCCTCCTACGAGCAGTACTTC,CASSHSAGGPSYEQYF
NA,NA,TRBV7-6,TRBJ1-3,TGTGCCAGCAGCAATGCGGGGGGGCCGGGTGGAAACACCATATATTTT,CASSNAGGPGGNTIYF
TRBD1,NA,TRBV6-2/TRBV6-3,TRBJ1-2,TGTGCCAGCAGTTACCTGGGACAGGGTGGTAACTATGGCTACACCTTC,CASSYLGQGGNYGYTF
TRBD2,NA,TRBV20-1,TRBJ2-3,TGCAGTGCTAGTAGCGGGGGGACAGATACGCAGTATTTT,CSASSGGTDTQYF
TRBD1,NA,TRBV28,TRBJ1-6,TGTGCCAGCAGTTCCCCCGCAGGGGGTCGGGCGTCACCCCTCCACTTT,CASSSPAGGRASPLHF
NA,NA,TRBV27,TRBJ1-4,TGTGCCAGCAGTCCCCGGAAGGTGGAAAAACTGTTTTTT,CASSPRKVEKLFF
NA,NA,TRBV13,TRBJ1-5,TGTGCCAGCAGCCTTCGGACGTGGTATAGCAATCAGCCCCAGCATTTT,CASSLRTWYSNQPQHF
TRBD1,once,TRBV2,TRBJ1-2,TGTGCCAGCAGAGGGACAGCCGCCGACGGCTACACCTTC,CASRGTAADGYTF
NA,NA,TRBV10-3,TRBJ2-7,TGTGCCATCCGGGATGGCACAGGGCGCGACGAGCAGTACTTC,CAIRDGTGRDEQYF
TRBD1,NA,TRBV30,TRBJ2-1,TGTGCCTGGGGGTCCGTGGGGACAGAGCACAATGAGCAGTTCTTC,CAWGSVGTEHNEQFF
TRBD1,NA,TRBV9,TRBJ2-2,TGTGCCAGCAGCGTTACCTCGGACAGGGAGAACACCGGGGAGCTGTTTTTT,CASSVTSDRENTGELFF
TRBD1,few,TRBV6-1,TRBJ1-4,TGTGCCAGCAGTGAACAGGACAGGGGTTTTGAAAAACTGTTTTTT,CASSEQDRGFEKLFF
NA,NA,TRBV6-1,TRBJ2-2,TGTGCCAGCAGTGAAGCCCCCTTGATCGGGGAGCTGTTTTTT,CASSEAPLIGELFF
TRBD1,NA,TRBV10-2,TRBJ1-2,TGCGCCAGCAGTGAGTCGACGGGGGGAGGGGGCAACTATGGCTACACCTTC,CASSESTGGGGNYGYTF
NA,NA,TRBV6-2/TRBV6-3,TRBJ1-3,TGTGCCAGCAGTTACTCCAGCTCTGGAAACACCATATATTTT,CASSYSSSGNTIYF
TRBD1,NA,TRBV27,TRBJ1-1,TGTGCCAGCAGTCTAGGACAGGTAGCGGGCACTGAAGCTTTCTTT,CASSLGQVAGTEAFF
NA,NA,TRBV7-6,TRBJ2-4,TGTGCCAGCAGCTTAAGGGCAGCACCCCTAGCCAAAAACATTCAGTACTTC,CASSLRAAPLAKNIQYF
TRBD2,NA,TRBV2,TRBJ2-3,TGTGCCAGCAGTGCGACTCTAGCGGGGGGCATCAGCACGCAGTATTTT,CASSATLAGGISTQYF
TRBD1,NA,TRBV7-9,TRBJ2-5,TGTGCCAGCAGCTCCCTACTTGACAGGGGGCAGCAAGAGACCCAGTACTTC,CASSSLLDRGQQETQYF
TRBD1,NA,TRBV7-9,TRBJ2-5,TGTGCCAGCAGCTTGGGGACAGGCGTACAAGAGACCCAGTACTTC,CASSLGTGVQETQYF
NA,NA,TRBV7-7,TRBJ2-5,TGTGCCAGCAGCAAAGGGACGGCCTTCGGGACCCAGTACTTC,CASSKGTAFGTQYF
NA,NA,TRBV5-1,TRBJ1-2,TGCGCCAGCAGCCTGAGGGGTAGCGACTATGGCTACACCTTC,CASSLRGSDYGYTF
TRBD2,medium-sized,TRBV5-6,TRBJ2-3,TGTGCCAGCAGCTTGTTTGGAGGACTAGTTATGGGTCCAGATACGCAGTATTTT,CASSLFGGLVMGPDTQYF
NA,NA,TRBV4-2,TRBJ1-2,TGTGCCAGCAGCCAAGAGTACAGGACAGTCTTTAACTATGGCTACACCTTC,CASSQEYRTVFNYGYTF
NA,few,TRBV7-2,TRBJ2-2,TGTGCCAGCACCTCGGACACCGGGGAGCTGTTTTTT,CASTSDTGELFF
NA,NA,TRBV19,TRBJ2-3,TGTGCCAGTAGTATGCGTACAGATACGCAGTATTTT,CASSMRTDTQYF
NA,NA,TRBV7-9,TRBJ1-2,TGTGCCAGCAGCTTAGCACAGACACGGTCTAACTATGGCTACACCTTC,CASSLAQTRSNYGYTF
NA,few,TRBV3-1/TRBV3-2,TRBJ2-1,TGTGCCAGCAGCCTAGAGGCGGTTTACAATGAGCAGTTCTTC,CASSLEAVYNEQFF
TRBD1,NA,TRBV18,TRBJ1-4,TGTGCCAGCTCACCATTTACCTCGGGACAGGTAGAAAAACTGTTTTTT,CASSPFTSGQVEKLFF
NA,NA,TRBV10-3,TRBJ2-1,TGTGCCATCAGGTTCTCCGAGGTCTACAATGAGCAGTTCTTC,CAIRFSEVYNEQFF
NA,NA,TRBV5-1,TRBJ2-3,TGCGCCAGCAGCTTGGGAGCCACTGGCCCAGATACGCAGTATTTT,CASSLGATGPDTQYF
TRBD1,NA,TRBV7-9,TRBJ1-1,TGTGCCAGCAGCCTGGGACAGGGGAACACTGAAGCTTTCTTT,CASSLGQGNTEAFF
NA,NA,TRBV6-1,TRBJ1-3,TGTGCCAGCAGTGAACGGTGGGCAGGTACCTCTGGAAACACCATATATTTT,CASSERWAGTSGNTIYF
TRBD2,few,TRBV6-1,TRBJ2-1,TGTGCCAGCAGTGTACGGGGTAGCGGGAGTGCCGATGAGCAGTTCTTC,CASSVRGSGSADEQFF
NA,few,TRBV4-1,TRBJ1-3,TGCGCCAGCAGCCGCGAGCCAGGGAGTCCCTCTGGAAACACCATATATTTT,CASSREPGSPSGNTIYF
NA,NA,TRBV11-3,TRBJ2-1,TGTGCCAGCAGCTTACAGGGGGGCGATGAGCAGTTCTTC,CASSLQGGDEQFF
NA,NA,TRBV18,TRBJ2-1,TGTGCCAGCTCACTACTGGACTCGGTCAGTGAGCAGTTCTTC,CASSLLDSVSEQFF
NA,NA,TRBV24-1,TRBJ1-5,TGTGCCACCAGTTCCGTAGGGAGAGGAAATCAGCCCCAGCATTTT,CATSSVGRGNQPQHF
NA,NA,TRBV10-3,TRBJ1-5,TGTGCCATCAGTTCCCCGGGGGGCAATCAGCCCCAGCATTTT,CAISSPGGNQPQHF
NA,NA,TRBV7-7,TRBJ2-3,TGTGCCAGCAGCGAGCGGCTCACAGATACGCAGTATTTT,CASSERLTDTQYF
TRBD2,few,TRBV10-2,TRBJ2-2,TGCGCCAGCAGCACTAGCGGGGGGGCCACCGGGGAGCTGTTTTTT,CASSTSGGATGELFF